Following are 14 T cell receptor beta chains from one sample sequenced in a study of blood T cell repertoires in COVID-19. The repertoire was sequenced with immunoSEQ multiplex PCR; TCRdb's copy has only in-frame clones and lacks some. The table shows fewer than 400,000 clones, with roughly nine tenths occurring only once. The specimen sequenced was peripheral blood. Every receptor here comes from a woman aged 25 to 39 with COVID-19, enrolled during active disease.

The chain carries TRBV24-1 and TRBJ2-1, with TRBD1 identical over 7 bases. This CDR3 is 13 amino acids long. Germline V lookup: CDR1 KGHDR, CDR2 SFDVKD. Trimming removed 1 base from V and 8 bases from J; junction bases left unmatched: 1. CDR3 in amino acids: CATSDLGGDEQFF. In DNA form, the CDR3 reads TGTGCCACCAGTGATTTAGGGGGCGATGAGCAGTTCTTC.

The rearrangement links TRBV5-1 to TRBJ2-1, with D possibly matching TRBD2 (6 bases). CDR3 size: 16 residues. Trimming removed 0 bases at V and 10 bases at J, with 20 bases between. Germline-derived CDR1 and CDR2 are SGHRS and YFSETQ. CDR3 nucleotides: TGCGCCAGCAGCTTGGGGGGCGGGGACCCTAGGCGGGAGCAGTTCTTC. It yields the protein CASSLGGGDPRREQFF.

The chain has TRBV6-5 and TRBJ2-5, with D perhaps TRBD1 (5 bases). The V and J ends lost 6 bases and 4 bases respectively, with 18 bases between them. This CDR3 contains 15 residues. The germline CDR1 and CDR2 sequences are MNHEY and SVGAGI. In DNA, the CDR3 is TGTGCCAGCAGAGAGCGCAGGGTCGCACGAGAGACCCAGTACTTC. This sequence encodes CASRERRVARETQYF.

The V gene is TRBV7-9, the J gene TRBJ2-3; weak D call: TRBD1 (6 bases). CDR3 length: 18 amino acids. Trimming took 0 bases from V and 0 from J, leaving 16 bases between them. The germline gives CDR1 SEHNR, CDR2 FQNEAQ (reference sequence). The CDR3 nucleotides read TGTGCCAGCAGCTTAGCAGGACAGCTAAGTACTAGCACAGATACGCAGTATTTT. The encoded protein is CASSLAGQLSTSTDTQYF.

V usage is TRBV19 and J usage is TRBJ1-6; weak D call: TRBD1 (5 bases). Trimming took 5 bases from V and 6 from J, leaving 14 bases between them. The CDR3 extends over 15 amino acids. Germline CDR1 is LNHDA and CDR2 is SQIVND (reference sequence). The CDR3 DNA sequence: TGTGCCAGTAGTGTCTCCGGGACTTTTAATTCACCCCTCCACTTT. Its protein product is CASSVSGTFNSPLHF.

The rearrangement joins TRBV29-1 to TRBJ1-1, with unresolved D. From germline, CDR1 is SQVTM and CDR2 ANQGSEA. Trimming pared 4 bases from V and 3 bases from J, leaving 12 bases between. The CDR3 is 13 residues long. CDR3: CSVVRETDTEAFF. The CDR3 DNA reads as TGCAGCGTTGTAAGGGAGACGGACACTGAAGCTTTCTTT.

The chain joins TRBV9 to TRBJ1-2; TRBD1 aligns across 7 bases. J gave up 3 bases and V 3 bases, and 8 bases lay outside the gene matches. CDR1 is SGDLS, CDR2 YYNGEE, per germline. The CDR3 consists of 15 residues. CDR3 coding DNA: TGTGCCAGCAGCGCAGCAACAGGGGAAGACTATGGCTACACCTTC. Amino acids: CASSAATGEDYGYTF. The variable domain in full, with the rest retrieved from reference TRBV9 and TRBJ1-2, is DSGVTQTPKHLITATGQRVTLRCSPRSGDLSVYWYQQSLDQGLQFLIQYYNGEERAKGNILERFSAQQFPDLHSELNLSSLELGDSALYFCASSAATGEDYGYTFGSGTRLTVV.

V usage is TRBV29-1 and J usage is TRBJ2-3, with D perhaps matching TRBD1 (5 bases). Between the trimmed V and J ends, which lost 4 bases and 0 bases, there was a span of 17 bases. CDR3 size: 16 residues. Germline loops: CDR1 SQVTM, CDR2 ANQGSEA. The CDR3 spells CSVGGRARASTDTQYF. The CDR3 bases are TGCAGCGTTGGGGGCAGAGCACGGGCTAGCACAGATACGCAGTATTTT.

This clone was counted once. The chain couples TRBV18 to TRBJ1-5; perhaps TRBD1 as D (5 bases). The CDR3 has 14 amino acids. The V and J ends lost 5 bases and 3 bases respectively, with 11 bases between them. CDR1 and CDR2 (germline): KGHSH, LQKENI. The CDR3 DNA reads as TGTGCCAGCTCAGGGCCAGGGATCAATCAGCCCCAGCATTTT. This translates into CASSGPGINQPQHF.

CDR3 sequence reads: CASSLGDRVGYQYF. CDR3 DNA sequence: TGTGCCAGCAGTTTGGGGGACAGGGTCGGGTATCAGTACTTC. V is TRBV28 and J is TRBJ2-4; 9 bases are a match to TRBD1. CDR3 length equals 14 residues. Germline V gene data show CDR1 as MDHEN and CDR2 as SYDVKM. The V and J ends lost 3 bases and 12 bases, in that order; junction bases with no gene match: 9.

V usage is TRBV5-4 and J usage is TRBJ2-7, with 10 bases matching TRBD1. There are 14 residues in the CDR3. Germline trimming cut 3 bases from V and 4 bases from J; bases unmatched to any gene: 4. The germline V gene encodes CDR1 SGHNT and CDR2 YYREEE (reference sequence). The CDR3, as DNA: TGTGCCAGCAGCTCAAGGACAGGGGGATACGAGCAGTACTTC. It translates to CASSSRTGGYEQYF.

This rearrangement joins TRBV2 to TRBJ1-5; perhaps TRBD1 as D (5 bases). Germline CDR1 and CDR2: SNHLY and FYNNEI. This CDR3 is 15 amino acids long. Trimming stripped 2 bases from V and 2 bases from J, with 10 bases between. The CDR3 loop is CASSERGLGNQPQHF. DNA for the CDR3: TGTGCCAGCAGTGAAAGGGGTTTGGGCAATCAGCCCCAGCATTTT.

The gene calls are TRBV21-1 and TRBJ1-3; TRBD1 is the table's D call, not checked against the DNA. TRBV21-1 is given as a pseudogene. The CDR3 has 15 residues. The CDR3 nucleotides are TGTGCCAGCAGCAGGACAGGGGACTCTGGAAACACCATATATTTT. Its protein product is CASSRTGDSGNTIYF.

The chain employs TRBV5-1 and TRBJ1-6; 7 nucleotides align to TRBD1. Unmatched junction bases numbered 8, after V lost 4 bases and J lost 7 bases. This CDR3 is 15 amino acids long. Germline V CDR1 and CDR2: SGHRS, YFSETQ. CDR3 loop: CASSPDVQGNSPLHF. The CDR3 DNA reads TGCGCCAGCAGCCCTGATGTACAGGGGAATTCACCCCTCCACTTT.